This is a list of T cell receptor beta chains from one sample in a study of blood T cell repertoires in COVID-19. Measured with immunoSEQ multiplex PCR; TCRdb has only the in-frame clones, and not every one. The sample has some 220,000 clones, around 82% seen once. The sequenced material came from peripheral blood. The receptors were sampled from a woman between 70 and 85 years old with acute or convalescent COVID-19. Each CDR3 is given with its conserved first and last residue. A D gene is named only where the DNA matches it firmly. Some rows have no size entry. The others give once, few or many, or a class for an expanded clone.

TRBV12-3/TRBV12-4	TRBJ1-5	-	-	TGTGCCAGCAGGCAGGGTTTGGATCAGCCCCAGCATTTT	CASRQGLDQPQHF
TRBV7-3	TRBJ2-6	-	-	TGTGCCAGCAGCCGGGGCGGAGGGTCTGGGGCCAACGTCCTGACTTTC	CASSRGGGSGANVLTF
TRBV7-9	TRBJ2-5	-	TRBD1	TGTGCCAGCAGCTTCCAGGGGGCAATGGAGACCCAGTACTTC	CASSFQGAMETQYF
TRBV11-2	TRBJ2-2	-	TRBD1	TGTGCCAGCAGCTTTTGGGCAGGGGGCGCAGGCTCAGCCGGGGAGCTGTTTTTT	CASSFWAGGAGSAGELFF
TRBV25-1	TRBJ1-4	-	-	TGTGCCAGCAGTGGCCAGGACAGCAGCTCTGAAAAACTGTTTTTT	CASSGQDSSSEKLFF
TRBV29-1	TRBJ1-1	few	-	TGCAGCGTCAGGACGGGAGAGACTGAAGCTTTCTTT	CSVRTGETEAFF
TRBV10-2	TRBJ2-5	-	-	TGCGCCAGCAGTGATCCTGGTTCCCAGGAGACCCAGTACTTC	CASSDPGSQETQYF
TRBV15	TRBJ2-5	-	TRBD2	TGTGCCACCAGCAGAGCCCTAGCGGGGGAAGAGACCCAGTACTTC	CATSRALAGEETQYF
TRBV27	TRBJ1-5	-	TRBD1	TGTGCCAGCAGTTGGACAGGGGAAAATCAGCCCCAGCATTTT	CASSWTGENQPQHF
TRBV19	TRBJ1-1	few	-	TGTGCCAGTAGTCCCCACGGGAACACTGAAGCTTTCTTT	CASSPHGNTEAFF
TRBV9	TRBJ2-2	once	TRBD2	TGTGCCAGCAGCGTAGCCCGTTCCAGCGGGGGAACAGAGCTGTTTTTT	CASSVARSSGGTELFF
TRBV12-3/TRBV12-4	TRBJ2-7	-	-	TGTGCCAGCAGTCCCCTTTACGGCGGGCAATACTTC	CASSPLYGGQYF
TRBV6-1	TRBJ2-1	-	-	TGTGCCAGCAGTGATTTCCAGGGCAGCTCCTACAATGAGCAGTTCTTC	CASSDFQGSSYNEQFF
TRBV10-2	TRBJ2-3	few	-	TGCGCCAGCAGGGACACCTATAGCACAGATACGCAGTATTTT	CASRDTYSTDTQYF
TRBV9	TRBJ1-2	-	TRBD1	TGTGCCAGCAGCGCCCTATCCGGGACAGGGGTGAGTGGCTACACCTTC	CASSALSGTGVSGYTF
TRBV5-6	TRBJ2-5	once	-	TGTGCCAGCAGCTTTTCAGGGGGGAGAGAGACCCAGTACTTC	CASSFSGGRETQYF
TRBV21-1	TRBJ2-4	-	-	TGTGCCAGCAAGACATACTCCAAAAACATTCAGTACTTC	CASKTYSKNIQYF
TRBV25-1	TRBJ1-1	-	-	TGTGCCAGCAGGGCAGGGAACACTGAAGCTTTCTTT	CASRAGNTEAFF
TRBV2	TRBJ2-1	-	-	TGTGCCAGCAGTGCGTTACTTCGGGATGAGCAGTTCTTC	CASSALLRDEQFF
TRBV7-8	TRBJ2-2	few	-	TGTGCCAGCAGCTTAGTTCGAAGGGGTTTGGGCACCGGGGAGCTGTTTTTT	CASSLVRRGLGTGELFF
TRBV10-3	TRBJ1-1	-	-	TGTGCCATCAGCCAGGTCAACACTGAAGCTTTCTTT	CAISQVNTEAFF
TRBV5-1	TRBJ2-2	once	TRBD2	TGCGCCAGCACCCTGACTAGCGGGGCTAACACCGGGGAGCTGTTTTTT	CASTLTSGANTGELFF
TRBV5-5	TRBJ2-3	-	-	TGTGCCAGCAGCCTAGTACTAGCCGAAACTAGCACAGATACGCAGTATTTT	CASSLVLAETSTDTQYF
TRBV28	TRBJ2-5	-	TRBD1	TGTGCCAGCAGCCTCGGACAGGCTCCCCAAGAGACCCAGTACTTC	CASSLGQAPQETQYF
TRBV2	TRBJ1-2	-	-	TGTGCCAGCGGTGAGAGTTTATATGGCTACACCTTC	CASGESLYGYTF
TRBV11-2	TRBJ2-5	-	-	TGTGCCAGCAGCTCAGGCCGGGGGGCCGCGAAGGGGGTTGTGACCCAGTACTTC	CASSSGRGAAKGVVTQYF
TRBV6-4	TRBJ2-2	-	-	TGTGCCAGCAGTCCGCAGGGGGGGAACACCGGGGAGCTGTTTTTT	CASSPQGGNTGELFF
TRBV18	TRBJ2-5	few	-	TGTGCCAGCTCAACAAACCCGGGACACGGAGAGACCCAGTACTTC	CASSTNPGHGETQYF
TRBV18	TRBJ2-3	few	-	TGTGCCAGCTCACCTGTCCGTCAGGTAGATACGCAGTATTTT	CASSPVRQVDTQYF
TRBV9	TRBJ1-1	-	TRBD1	TGTGCCAGCAGCGTAGGAGGGGGCCCAAAAGCTTTCTTT	CASSVGGGPKAFF
TRBV9	TRBJ1-1	-	-	TGTGCCAGCAGCGTAGTTTGTACCTACGAAGTCAACACTGAAGCTTTCTTT	CASSVVCTYEVNTEAFF
TRBV5-1	TRBJ2-3	-	TRBD1	TGCGCCAGCAGCCTGGACAGGGGGGAAGATACGCAGTATTTT	CASSLDRGEDTQYF
TRBV7-2	TRBJ2-5	-	-	TGTGCCAGCAGCTTAGGTGGTAGCCAAGAGACCCAGTACTTC	CASSLGGSQETQYF
TRBV19	TRBJ1-2	-	TRBD1	TGTGCCAGTAGTATAGACCCGGGACAGGGGAGAGGCTACACCTTC	CASSIDPGQGRGYTF
TRBV27	TRBJ2-7	-	TRBD1	TGTGCCAGCAGTTTATCGGCAGGGGGAAGGTACGAGCAGTACTTC	CASSLSAGGRYEQYF
TRBV6-5	TRBJ1-6	-	TRBD1	TGTGCCAGCAGCCTCGGACAGGGGAGGGTCCCACCCCTCCACTTT	CASSLGQGRVPPLHF
TRBV13	TRBJ1-6	-	TRBD1	TGTGCCAGCAGCTTAGGCGGGACAGGGTCTAGCTCCTATAATTCACCCCTCCACTTT	CASSLGGTGSSSYNSPLHF
TRBV6-5	TRBJ2-5	-	-	TGTGCCAGCACGGGGGAAGAGACCCAGTACTTC	CASTGEETQYF
TRBV18	TRBJ2-3	few	-	TGTGCCAGCTCACCATCTAGCACAGATACGCAGTATTTT	CASSPSSTDTQYF
TRBV2	TRBJ1-4	-	TRBD1	TGTGCCAGCAGTGAAGGACAGGGTCTAAGAGAAAAACTGTTTTTT	CASSEGQGLREKLFF
TRBV24-1	TRBJ1-4	-	TRBD1	TGTGCCACCAGTGATTATCGGGCTCTCCTCCCGGACCAACAGGGGGCGACGGAAAAACTGTTTTTT	CATSDYRALLPDQQGATEKLFF
TRBV6-5	TRBJ2-7	-	TRBD1	TGTGCCAGCAGTTTCCGGGACAGGGGGAACGAGCAGTACTTC	CASSFRDRGNEQYF
TRBV11-2	TRBJ2-5	-	TRBD2	TGTGCCAGCAGCTTAGATCTTTGGACTAGCGGGGGGGGTCGCGGACGAGGGCAGTACTTC	CASSLDLWTSGGGRGRGQYF
TRBV7-9	TRBJ1-5	few	TRBD1	TGTGCCAGCAGCGGACAGGGGAACCAGCCCCAGCATTTT	CASSGQGNQPQHF
TRBV5-1	TRBJ1-2	-	-	TGCGCCAGCAGCTTGGCGGTGGGGCAGGGGCCCACTACTAACTATGGCTACACCTTC	CASSLAVGQGPTTNYGYTF
TRBV27	TRBJ2-1	-	TRBD1	TGTGCCAGCAGAGACTTAGCAGGGGGCAATGAGCAGTTCTTC	CASRDLAGGNEQFF
TRBV6-2/TRBV6-3	TRBJ1-5	-	-	TGTGCCAGCAGTTACACAATGGCTCAGCCCCAGCATTTT	CASSYTMAQPQHF
TRBV5-1	TRBJ2-5	-	TRBD1	TGCGCCAGCAGCTGGGGGACAGGCTTCGGGTACTTC	CASSWGTGFGYF
TRBV19	TRBJ1-1	-	-	TGTGCCAGTAGTATGGTCGAGGTTAGGAACACTGAAGCTTTCTTT	CASSMVEVRNTEAFF
TRBV6-5	TRBJ2-1	-	TRBD2	TGTGCCAGCAGTTACGAATGGGGACTAGCGGGTAATGAGCAGTTCTTC	CASSYEWGLAGNEQFF
TRBV7-9	TRBJ1-4	-	TRBD1	TGTGCCAGCAGCTCCGGGACAGGGGGGAAACTGTTTTTT	CASSSGTGGKLFF
TRBV5-1	TRBJ2-2	-	-	TGCGCCAGCAGCTACGACGGGTTTAGGGGCATCGGGGAGCTGTTTTTT	CASSYDGFRGIGELFF
TRBV4-3	TRBJ2-5	once	-	TGCGCCAGCAGCCAGAACCCCCCGCAGGGGGGCGAGACCCAGTACTTC	CASSQNPPQGGETQYF
TRBV6-1	TRBJ1-5	many	-	TGTGCCAGCAGTGAAGCTAGGACAGTCAATCAGCCCCAGCATTTT	CASSEARTVNQPQHF